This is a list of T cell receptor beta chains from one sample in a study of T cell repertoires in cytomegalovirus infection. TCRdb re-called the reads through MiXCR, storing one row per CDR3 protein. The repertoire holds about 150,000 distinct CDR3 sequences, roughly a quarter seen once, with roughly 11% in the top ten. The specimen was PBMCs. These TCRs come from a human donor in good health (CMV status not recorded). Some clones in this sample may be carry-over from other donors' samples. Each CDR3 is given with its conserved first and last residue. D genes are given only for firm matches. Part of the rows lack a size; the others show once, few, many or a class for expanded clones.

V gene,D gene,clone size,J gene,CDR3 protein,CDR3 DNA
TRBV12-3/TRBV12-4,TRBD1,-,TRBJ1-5,CASSLGTGGNQPQQF,TGTGCCAGCAGTTTAGGGACAGGGGGCAATCAGCCCCAGCAGTTT
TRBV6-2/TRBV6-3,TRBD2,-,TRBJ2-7,CASTTSGTTSYYEQYF,TGTGCCAGCACAACGTCCGGGACTACCAGCTACTACGAGCAGTACTTC
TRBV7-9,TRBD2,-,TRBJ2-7,CASSPIGGLVAVEQYF,TGTGCCAGCAGCCCAATAGGGGGACTAGTTGCTGTCGAGCAGTACTTC
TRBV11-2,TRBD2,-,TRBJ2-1,CASSLDGGGGAYNEQFF,TGTGCCAGCAGCTTAGACGGCGGCGGGGGGGCCTACAATGAGCAGTTCTTC
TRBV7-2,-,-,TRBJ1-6,CASRGDTNSPLHF,TGTGCCAGCAGGGGGGACACTAATTCACCCCTCCACTTT
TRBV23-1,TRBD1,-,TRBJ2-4,CASRAGTGEAKNIQYF,TGCGCCAGCAGAGCCGGGACAGGCGAGGCCAAAAACATTCAGTACTTC
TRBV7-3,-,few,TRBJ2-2,CASSLKGGYGSSTGELFF,TGTGCCAGCAGCTTAAAAGGGGGATACGGTAGTAGCACCGGGGAGCTGTTTTTT
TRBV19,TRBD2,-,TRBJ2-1,CASSIRGVGRLAGVGTYNEQFF,TGTGCCAGTAGTATTAGGGGTGTAGGGAGACTAGCGGGAGTTGGGACCTACAATGAGCAGTTCTTC
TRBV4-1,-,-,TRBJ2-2,CASSPSGNRELFF,TGCGCCAGCAGCCCTTCAGGGAACCGGGAGCTGTTTTTT
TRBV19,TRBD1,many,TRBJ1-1,CASSIPGGTEAFF,TGTGCCAGTAGTATCCCAGGGGGCACTGAAGCTTTCTTT
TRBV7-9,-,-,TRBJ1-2,CASSSDIYYYGYTF,TGTGCCAGCAGCTCCGACATATACTACTATGGCTACACCTTC
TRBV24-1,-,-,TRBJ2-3,CATSDLAGSGDTQYF,TGTGCCACCAGTGATTTAGCCGGGTCTGGAGATACGCAGTATTTT
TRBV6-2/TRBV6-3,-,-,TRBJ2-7,CASSPWRTLTSYEQYF,TGTGCCAGCTCGCCCTGGAGGACACTTACCTCCTACGAGCAGTACTTC
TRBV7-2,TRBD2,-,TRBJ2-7,CASSSLGLASYEQYF,TGTGCCAGCAGCTCACTGGGACTAGCGAGCTACGAGCAGTACTTC
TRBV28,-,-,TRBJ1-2,CASSAQGNSPRYGYTF,TGTGCCAGCAGTGCACAGGGAAACTCGCCTAGGTATGGCTACACCTTC
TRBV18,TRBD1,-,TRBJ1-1,CASSPRRGTGWSEAFF,TGTGCCAGCTCACCACGGAGGGGGACAGGGTGGTCCGAAGCTTTCTTT
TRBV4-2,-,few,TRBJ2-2,CASSQDYSIGELFF,TGTGCCAGCAGCCAAGATTACAGCATCGGGGAGCTGTTTTTT
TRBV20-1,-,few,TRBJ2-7,CSPALGPGEQYF,TGCAGTCCAGCACTAGGGCCGGGGGAGCAGTACTTC
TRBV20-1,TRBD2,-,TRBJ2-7,CSALTSGGDEQYF,TGCAGTGCCCTGACTAGCGGGGGAGATGAGCAGTACTTC
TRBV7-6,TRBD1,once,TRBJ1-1,CASSHRGGESVAFF,TGTGCCAGCAGCCACAGGGGAGGGGAATCTGTAGCTTTCTTT
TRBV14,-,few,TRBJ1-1,CASSQVTGRTEAFF,TGTGCCAGCAGCCAAGTAACAGGGAGGACTGAAGCTTTCTTT
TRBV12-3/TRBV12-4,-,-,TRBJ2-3,CASSFAEERGTDTQYF,TGTGCCAGCAGTTTCGCCGAGGAGCGGGGCACAGATACGCAGTATTTT
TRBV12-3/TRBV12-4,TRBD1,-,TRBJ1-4,CASSLWDSNEKLFF,TGTGCCAGCAGTTTGTGGGACAGTAATGAAAAACTGTTTTTT
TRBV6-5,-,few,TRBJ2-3,CASSQSLASTDTQYF,TGTGCCAGCAGTCAGTCCTTAGCGAGCACAGATACGCAGTATTTT
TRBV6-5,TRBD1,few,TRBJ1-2,CASSYSLTGDGYTF,TGTGCCAGCAGTTACTCGCTCACAGGGGACGGCTACACCTTC
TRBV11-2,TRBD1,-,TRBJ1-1,CASSSNRDRGEAFF,TGTGCCAGCAGCTCCAACCGGGACAGGGGTGAAGCTTTCTTT
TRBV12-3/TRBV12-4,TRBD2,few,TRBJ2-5,CASSFPTSGGAGRQETQYF,TGTGCCAGCAGTTTCCCGACTAGCGGGGGGGCGGGCCGCCAAGAGACCCAGTACTTC
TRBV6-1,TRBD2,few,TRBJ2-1,CASRPKRGSSYNEQFF,TGTGCCAGCAGGCCTAAGCGGGGGAGCTCCTACAATGAGCAGTTCTTC
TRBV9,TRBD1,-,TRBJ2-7,CASSGAGTGDYEQYF,TGTGCCAGCAGCGGCGCCGGGACAGGAGATTACGAGCAGTACTTC
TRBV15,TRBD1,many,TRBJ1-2,CATSRDRTGDGYTF,TGTGCCACCAGCAGAGACAGGACAGGAGACGGCTACACCTTC
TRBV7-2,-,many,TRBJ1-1,CASSYGGDEAFF,TGTGCCAGCAGCTACGGCGGGGATGAAGCTTTCTTT
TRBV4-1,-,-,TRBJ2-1,CASSQAGGPSYNEQFF,TGCGCCAGCAGCCAAGCGGGCGGGCCCTCCTACAATGAGCAGTTCTTC
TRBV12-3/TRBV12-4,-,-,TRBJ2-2,CASSLQATGELFF,TGTGCCAGCAGTCTTCAGGCCACCGGGGAGCTGTTTTTT
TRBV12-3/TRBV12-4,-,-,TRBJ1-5,CASTLNNQPQHF,TGTGCCAGCACCCTTAACAATCAGCCCCAGCATTTT
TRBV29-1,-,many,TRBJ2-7,CSVEVTGRGNEQYF,TGCAGCGTTGAAGTCACGGGAAGAGGCAACGAGCAGTACTTC
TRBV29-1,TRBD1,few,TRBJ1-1,CSYRGNTEAFF,TGCAGTTACAGGGGCAACACTGAAGCTTTCTTT
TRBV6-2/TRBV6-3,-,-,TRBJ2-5,CASSFGWGQETQYF,TGTGCCAGCAGTTTCGGATGGGGCCAAGAGACCCAGTACTTC
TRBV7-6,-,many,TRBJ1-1,CASSSGLSNTEAFF,TGTGCCAGCAGCTCGGGACTTTCCAACACTGAAGCTTTCTTT
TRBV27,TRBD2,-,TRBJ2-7,CASSTLAGGPYEQYF,TGTGCCAGCAGTACACTAGCGGGAGGGCCCTACGAGCAGTACTTC
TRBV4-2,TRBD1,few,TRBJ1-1,CASSQGAGGGDTEAFF,TGTGCCAGCAGCCAAGGGGCAGGGGGGGGGGACACTGAAGCTTTCTTT
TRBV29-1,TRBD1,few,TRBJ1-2,CSVEEDRGHSYGYTF,TGCAGCGTTGAAGAAGACAGGGGGCATTCCTATGGCTACACCTTC
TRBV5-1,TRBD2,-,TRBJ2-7,CASSFGLAGASEQYF,TGCGCCAGCAGCTTTGGCCTAGCGGGAGCCTCCGAGCAGTACTTC
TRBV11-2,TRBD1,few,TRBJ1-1,CASANSRDSEAFF,TGTGCCAGCGCAAATAGCCGGGACAGCGAAGCTTTCTTT
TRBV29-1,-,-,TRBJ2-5,CSVEEGLAQQETQYF,TGCAGCGTTGAAGAAGGGCTAGCGCAGCAAGAGACCCAGTACTTC
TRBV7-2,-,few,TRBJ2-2,CASSFTRGTGELFF,TGTGCCAGCAGCTTTACCAGAGGCACCGGGGAGCTGTTTTTT
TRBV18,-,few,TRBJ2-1,CASSPDRTRSYNEQFF,TGTGCCAGCTCACCAGATCGAACGCGCTCCTACAATGAGCAGTTCTTC
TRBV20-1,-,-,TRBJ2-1,CSASRAGGEQFF,TGCAGTGCTAGCAGGGCTGGGGGGGAGCAGTTCTTC
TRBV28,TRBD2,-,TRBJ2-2,CASREPRGRRTGELFF,TGTGCCAGCAGAGAACCACGCGGGAGGCGGACCGGGGAGCTGTTTTTT
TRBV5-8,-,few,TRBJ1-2,CASSLEGRTNYGYTF,TGTGCCAGCAGCTTGGAGGGACGGACTAACTATGGCTACACCTTC